These 18 T cell receptor beta chains share one sample of origin, sequenced in a study of T-cell reconstitution after alpha-beta-depleted transplantation in children. As it was prepared, the TCRbeta library received unique molecular identifiers. Via MiXCR, TCRdb re-called the PCR reads, giving one row per CDR3 protein. The sample contains about 640,000 distinct CDR3 sequences, roughly 15% of which appear only once. The source was PBMCs from the stem cell graft donor, collected from the stem cell graft. These receptors were collected from a human donor who donated a stem cell graft to a child with acute myeloid leukemia.

This clonotype has a handful of counts. The genes are TRBV7-2 and TRBJ1-3; 8 nucleotides match TRBD1. This CDR3 has 16 amino acids. The germline V gene encodes CDR1 SGHTA and CDR2 FQGNSA. Unmatched junction bases numbered 10, after V lost 5 bases and J lost 4 bases. The CDR3: CASSRGRTGGGNTIYF. The CDR3 nucleotides are TGTGCCAGCAGCCGCGGACGAACAGGGGGAGGAAACACCATATATTTT.

Many counts were recorded for this clonotype. The chain combines TRBV29-1 with TRBJ2-1; TRBD1 aligns across 7 bases. Losses at the gene ends were 7 bases for V and 5 bases for J; bases not matched to a gene: 8. This CDR3 contains 13 residues. The germline V gene has CDR1 SQVTM and CDR2 ANQGSEA. This CDR3 is CSAAPGQHNEQFF. CDR3 sequence (DNA): TGCAGCGCTGCACCGGGACAGCACAATGAGCAGTTCTTC.

The chain has TRBV7-9 and TRBJ1-2, with TRBD1 identical over 10 bases. The V and J ends lost 1 base and 9 bases, in that order; junction bases with no gene match: 5. The V gene's germline CDR1 is SEHNR and CDR2 FQNEAQ (reference sequence). CDR3 length: 14 residues. The CDR3: CASSLERQGASYTF. In nucleotides, the CDR3 is TGTGCCAGCAGCTTAGAAAGACAGGGGGCTAGCTACACCTTC.

This clonotype was detected only a few times. The rearrangement joins TRBV13 to TRBJ1-1; no reliable D call. The germline V and J ends were trimmed by 2 bases and 10 bases, with 11 bases remaining between them. The germline CDR1 and CDR2 sequences are PRHDT and FYEKMQ (reference sequence). The CDR3 totals 12 residues. CDR3 in amino acids: CASSLFQARAFF. The CDR3 DNA reads TGTGCCAGCAGCTTATTCCAGGCAAGAGCTTTCTTT.

The chain links TRBV20-1 to TRBJ2-5; 11 bases agree with TRBD2. V shed 1 base, J shed 1 base, and the junction held 8 bases outside the gene matches. The CDR3 runs 17 residues. Germline-derived CDR1 and CDR2 are DFQATT and SNEGSKA (reference sequence). The chain's CDR3 is CSARALAGEHVQETQYF. The DNA of the CDR3 is TGCAGTGCTAGAGCACTAGCGGGGGAACATGTCCAAGAGACCCAGTACTTC.

The chain employs TRBV7-2 and TRBJ2-3; no reliable D call. The CDR3 totals 13 residues. From germline, CDR1 is SGHTA and CDR2 FQGNSA. With 1 base removed from V and 4 bases from J, the gap between germline ends came to 6 bases. The CDR3 region has the DNA TGTGCCAGCAGCTTAGATGGGCCAGATACGCAGTATTTT. It specifies CASSLDGPDTQYF.

This clonotype was seen repeatedly, ten times or more. The V and J genes are TRBV20-1 and TRBJ2-5, with 11 nucleotides matching TRBD1. The trim removed 0 bases at V and 9 bases at J, leaving 9 bases unmatched. The germline gives CDR1 DFQATT, CDR2 SNEGSKA (reference sequence). The CDR3 runs 15 residues. CDR3 nucleotides: TGCAGTGCTAGAGATCCGAGGACAGGGGGCTGGGCCCAGTACTTC. Translating gives CSARDPRTGGWAQYF.

V is TRBV7-3 and J is TRBJ2-2; weak D call: TRBD2 (6 bases). The CDR3 is 17 residues long. Germline lookup yields CDR1 SGHTA and CDR2 FQGTGA. V was pared by 0 bases and J by 0 bases, with 11 bases between. CDR3 in DNA: TGTGCCAGCAGCTTAACGGGAGGACGAGCGAACACCGGGGAGCTGTTTTTT. Encoded protein: CASSLTGGRANTGELFF.

Ten or more counts support this clonotype. The chain recombines TRBV12-3 or TRBV12-4 with TRBJ2-7; D perhaps matches TRBD1 (5 bases). V was trimmed by 6 bases and J by 4 bases, leaving 13 bases between them. The CDR3 extends over 13 amino acids. CDR3 sequence reads: CASRPSGYYEQYF. The CDR3, as DNA: TGTGCCAGCAGGCCTTCAGGGTATTACGAGCAGTACTTC.

This clonotype has just a few counts. The V call is TRBV7-8, the J call TRBJ2-5; 9 positions match TRBD2. CDR1 is SGHVS, CDR2 FQNEAQ, per germline. V lost 0 bases and J lost 5; bases outside the gene matches: 7. The CDR3 is 16 residues long. CDR3 amino acids: CASSLARRGGRETQYF. As DNA, the CDR3 is TGTGCCAGCAGCTTAGCGAGGCGGGGGGGCCGGGAGACCCAGTACTTC.

As regards this clonotype: A much larger clonotype is one base distant, so this may be a read error. CDR3 region: CASSLNCGSEQYF. The CDR3, as DNA: TGTGCCAGCAGTTTAAATTGTGGGAGCGAGCAGTACTTC. The chain combines TRBV27 with TRBJ2-7; perhaps TRBD2 as D (5 bases). Germline values: CDR1 MNHEY, CDR2 SMNVEV (reference sequence). V lost 2 bases and J 6 bases, leaving 11 bases between the germline ends. The CDR3 contains 13 residues.

This clonotype came up a few times. The chain joins TRBV4-3 to TRBJ1-1; D remains ambiguous. The CDR3 runs 13 residues. V was trimmed by 0 bases and J by 9 bases, leaving 11 bases between them. Germline loops: CDR1 LGHNA, CDR2 YSLEER. DNA for the CDR3: TGCGCCAGCAGCCAAGAGGACGGTTCTAAAGCTTTCTTT. Its translation: CASSQEDGSKAFF.

Details on this clonotype: With a much larger clone just one base away, this may be a read error. The chain links TRBV12-3 or TRBV12-4 to TRBJ1-2, with D perhaps TRBD1 (6 bases). The CDR3 sequence is 14 residues long. Trimming cost V 8 bases and J 4 bases, with 17 bases left between them. The CDR3 region is CASLTREQGYGYTF. The CDR3 coding sequence is TGTGCCAGCCTTACTAGGGAACAGGGCTATGGCTACACCTTC.

In its sample, this clonotype was seen a few times. The chain combines TRBV7-2 with TRBJ1-2; D is unclear. The CDR3 loop spans 13 amino acids. V lost 0 bases to trimming and J lost 4 bases, with 6 bases between them. CDR1 SGHTA and CDR2 FQGNSA come from the germline V gene. CDR3: CASSLAGFYGYTF. The CDR3 DNA is TGTGCCAGCAGCTTAGCCGGCTTCTATGGCTACACCTTC.

The chain joins TRBV7-9 to TRBJ1-4, with D unclear. CDR3 length equals 12 residues. Germline-derived CDR1 and CDR2 are SEHNR and FQNEAQ (reference sequence). V dropped 5 bases and J dropped 5 bases, with 6 bases sitting between them. The CDR3: CASSPLNEKLFF. CDR3 nucleotides: TGTGCCAGCAGCCCCCTGAATGAAAAACTGTTTTTT.

This clonotype was recorded many times. The chain combines TRBV7-2 with TRBJ2-5; D unclear. Germline CDR1 and CDR2: SGHTA and FQGNSA. The CDR3 totals 12 residues. Between the trimmed V and J ends, which lost 2 bases and 6 bases, there was a span of 7 bases. The CDR3 here is CASSLQFKTQYF. CDR3 nucleotide sequence: TGTGCCAGCAGCTTACAGTTTAAGACCCAGTACTTC. Complete variable domain (other parts from reference TRBV7-2 and TRBJ2-5): GAGVSQSPSNKVTEKGKDVELRCDPISGHTALYWYRQSLGQGLEFLIYFQGNSAPDKSGLPSDRFSAERTGGSVSTLTIQRTQQEDSAVYLCASSLQFKTQYFGPGTRLLVL.

This clonotype has ten or more counts. V is TRBV29-1 and J is TRBJ1-2; no definite D call. Germline V gene data show CDR1 as SQVTM and CDR2 as ANQGSEA. This CDR3 comprises 11 residues. The CDR3 region is CSGRDYYGYTF. The CDR3 nucleotides read TGCAGTGGGAGGGATTACTATGGCTACACCTTC.

The chain links TRBV5-1 to TRBJ2-7, with D possibly matching TRBD1 (6 bases). The length of the CDR3 is 15 residues. Trimming took 4 bases from V and 5 from J, leaving 19 bases between them. Looked up from germline, CDR1 is SGHRS and CDR2 is YFSETQ. CDR3 sequence: CASSKNRELSHEQYF. The CDR3 DNA reads TGCGCCAGCAGCAAAAACAGGGAGCTGTCCCACGAGCAGTACTTC.